A single sample gave rise to the 20 T cell receptor beta chains below, sequenced in a study of T-cell reconstitution after alpha-beta-depleted transplantation in children. Unique molecular identifiers were incorporated into the prepared TCRbeta library. TCRdb re-called the PCR reads through MiXCR, storing one row per CDR3 protein. This table holds roughly 570,000 distinct CDR3 sequences, roughly a quarter found once. The sequencing here drew on PBMCs, taken before TCRalphabeta/CD19-depleted stem cell transplant. The receptors shown here come from a boy in the first two years of life with Wiskott-Aldrich syndrome, due to receive a stem cell transplant.

This rearrangement joins TRBV5-1 to TRBJ2-5; D is uncertain. Trimming left V 5 bases short and J 4 bases short, with 12 bases between. Germline CDR1 SGHRS, CDR2 YFSETQ. This CDR3 comprises 13 residues. This chain's CDR3 is CASRGTGRETQYF. For the CDR3, the DNA is TGCGCCAGCAGGGGCACCGGGCGAGAGACCCAGTACTTC.

The V and J genes are TRBV5-1 and TRBJ2-2; TRBD1 is a possible D gene (6 bases). Trimming took off 3 bases at V and 3 bases at J, with 15 bases between the two ends. Germline CDR1 is SGHRS and CDR2 is YFSETQ. The CDR3 has 16 amino acids. DNA of the CDR3: TGCGCCAGCAGCTGGGACAATTCTAGGTACACCGGGGAGCTGTTTTTT. Its protein is CASSWDNSRYTGELFF.

The V gene is TRBV27, the J gene TRBJ2-5, with 12 bases that match TRBD2. V shed 6 bases, J shed 2 bases, and the junction held 13 bases outside the gene matches. The germline V gene has CDR1 MNHEY and CDR2 SMNVEV (reference sequence). The CDR3 is 18 amino acids. The CDR3 loop reads CASSKGLAGRFPQETQYF. Here the CDR3 DNA reads TGTGCCAGCAGCAAGGGACTAGCGGGCCGTTTCCCTCAAGAGACCCAGTACTTC.

The rearrangement uses TRBV20-1 and TRBJ1-3; D gene unclear. V lost 6 bases, J lost 0 bases, and 12 bases lay in between. CDR1 is DFQATT and CDR2 is SNEGSKA in the germline V gene (reference sequence). The CDR3 is 14 amino acids. The CDR3 DNA is TGCAGTGCCGACGGAACAATCTCTGGAAACACCATATATTTT. Encoded protein: CSADGTISGNTIYF.

This clonotype was found a few times. The J gene is TRBJ2-7, the V gene TRBV11-1, with D unclear. Trimming cost V 4 bases and J 0 bases, with 10 bases left between them. The germline gives CDR1 SGHAT, CDR2 FQDESV (reference sequence). The CDR3 has 14 amino acids. DNA of the CDR3: TGTGCCAGCAGCTATCACGGGCCCTCCTACGAGCAGTACTTC. Protein product: CASSYHGPSYEQYF.

The chain couples TRBV27 to TRBJ2-7; TRBD2 agrees at 9 bases. J gave up 4 bases and V 3 bases, and 10 bases lay outside the gene matches. Per the germline V gene, CDR1 is MNHEY and CDR2 is SMNVEV (reference sequence). This CDR3 spans 16 amino acids. In DNA form, the CDR3 reads TGTGCCAGCAGTTTCTCTGGGACTAGCATAGGGTACGAGCAGTACTTC. Protein: CASSFSGTSIGYEQYF.

The chain employs TRBV6-5 and TRBJ2-2; 10 bases agree with TRBD1. Germline CDR1 and CDR2: MNHEY and SVGAGI. Trimming removed 4 bases from V and 5 bases from J; junction bases left unmatched: 7. This CDR3 is built from 16 residues. DNA of the CDR3: TGTGCCAGCAGTTTAGGACAGGGGGTTTGGACCGGGGAGCTGTTTTTT. This encodes CASSLGQGVWTGELFF.

This clonotype has a handful of counts. The chain is built from TRBV7-8 and TRBJ2-2, with 9 bases that match TRBD2. CDR1 is SGHVS, CDR2 FQNEAQ, per germline. J was trimmed by 1 base and V by 0 bases; bases with no gene match: 3. The CDR3 loop spans 17 amino acids. The CDR3 nucleotides read TGTGCCAGCAGCTTAGCGCGAGCGGGAGGGAACACCGGGGAGCTGTTTTTT. The encoded protein is CASSLARAGGNTGELFF.

CDR3 region: CASSKGLAGGANNEQFF. The CDR3 coding sequence is TGCGCCAGCAGTAAGGGACTAGCGGGAGGGGCAAACAATGAGCAGTTCTTC. V gene TRBV5-1 combines with J gene TRBJ2-1; TRBD2 agrees at 16 bases. V lost 5 bases and J lost 5; bases outside the gene matches: 7. From germline, CDR1 is SGHRS and CDR2 YFSETQ. The CDR3 length is 17 residues.

There are a few counts of this clonotype. The rearrangement joins TRBV20-1 to TRBJ2-7; D remains unclear. CDR1 and CDR2 from the germline V gene are DFQATT and SNEGSKA (reference sequence). This CDR3 comprises 11 residues. V was cut by 6 bases and J by 3 bases, with 9 bases left in between. CDR3 DNA sequence: TGCAGTGCCGGAGAGATCTACGAGCAGTACTTC. Protein product: CSAGEIYEQYF.

This chain links TRBV5-1 with TRBJ2-1; 8 nucleotides match TRBD2. CDR1 and CDR2 from the germline V gene are SGHRS and YFSETQ. J was trimmed by 6 bases and V by 0 bases; bases with no gene match: 11. CDR3 size: 17 residues. This CDR3 is CASSLGVGRVMVNEQFF. The CDR3 coding sequence is TGCGCCAGCAGCTTGGGAGTCGGGAGGGTTATGGTCAATGAGCAGTTCTTC.

The chain joins TRBV12-3 or TRBV12-4 to TRBJ2-7, with 9 bases aligning to TRBD1. V dropped 5 bases and J dropped 4; count of bases not matched to a gene: 9. The CDR3 has 15 amino acids. The CDR3 region has the DNA TGTGCCAGCAGTGTTCCCGGGACAGGGTGGTACGAGCAGTACTTC. This codes for CASSVPGTGWYEQYF.

This clonotype was seen more than once but under ten times. The genes are TRBV5-5 and TRBJ2-1; no definite D call. The CDR3 has 12 residues. V was cut by 1 base and J by 7 bases, with 6 bases left in between. Germline lookup yields CDR1 SGHKS and CDR2 YYEKEE (reference sequence). CDR3 residues: CASSLTANEQFF. The CDR3 nucleotides are TGTGCCAGCAGCTTGACTGCAAATGAGCAGTTCTTC. Full variable domain (remainder filled in from reference TRBV5-5 and TRBJ2-1): DAGVTQSPTHLIKTRGQQVTLRCSPISGHKSVSWYQQVLGQGPQFIFQYYEKEERGRGNFPDRFSARQFPNYSSELNVNALLLGDSALYLCASSLTANEQFFGPGTRLTVL.

This clonotype was found a few times. The chain is built from TRBV20-1 and TRBJ2-7; unclear D gene. From germline, CDR1 is DFQATT and CDR2 SNEGSKA (reference sequence). With 6 bases removed from V and 3 bases from J, the gap between germline ends came to 12 bases. The CDR3 runs to 12 residues. In DNA, the CDR3 is TGCAGTGCCTTGGACGATCTCTACGAGCAGTACTTC. Its protein is CSALDDLYEQYF.

The V call is TRBV10-2, the J call TRBJ2-4; the D is unclear. The CDR3 has 13 amino acids. Looked up from germline, CDR1 is WSHSY and CDR2 is SAAADI. Trimming stripped 0 bases from V and 5 bases from J, with 5 bases between. The chain's CDR3 is CASSESRENIQYF. CDR3 sequence (DNA): TGCGCCAGCAGTGAGTCCCGCGAAAACATTCAGTACTTC.

The J gene is TRBJ2-5, the V gene TRBV7-2, with 13 bases lining up with TRBD2. The J segment lost 4 bases and the V segment lost 6 bases, leaving 8 bases of the junction unmatched. This CDR3 comprises 16 residues. Germline CDR1 SGHTA, CDR2 FQGNSA. The CDR3 DNA sequence: TGTGCCAGCAGTTCCCAAAGACTAGCGGGGGGAGAGACCCAGTACTTC. As protein: CASSSQRLAGGETQYF. The entire variable domain, with the rest obtained from reference TRBV7-2 and TRBJ2-5, is as follows: GAGVSQSPSNKVTEKGKDVELRCDPISGHTALYWYRQSLGQGLEFLIYFQGNSAPDKSGLPSDRFSAERTGGSVSTLTIQRTQQEDSAVYLCASSSQRLAGGETQYFGPGTRLLVL.

CDR3 in amino acids: CASLSRRGADNEQFF. The CDR3 nucleotides read TGTGCCAGCCTTTCGCGACGGGGGGCGGACAATGAGCAGTTCTTC. J is TRBJ2-1 and V is TRBV6-1; D possibly corresponds to TRBD2 (7 bases). CDR1 and CDR2 from the germline V gene are MNHNS and SASEGT. Trimming removed 8 bases at V and 5 bases at J, with 19 bases between. CDR3 length equals 15 residues.

The chain uses TRBV7-2 and TRBJ1-1, with TRBD1 as a possible D gene (6 bases). With 2 bases removed from V and 6 bases from J, the gap between germline ends came to 16 bases. The CDR3 totals 15 residues. CDR1 and CDR2 (germline): SGHTA, FQGNSA. The CDR3 coding sequence is TGTGCCAGCAGCTTATACGGGGGGCTAATCGCTGAAGCTTTCTTT. Amino acids: CASSLYGGLIAEAFF.

This clonotype was observed a few times. The chain joins TRBV5-1 to TRBJ1-1; D is perhaps TRBD1 (5 bases). V lost 1 base and J lost 7, with 20 bases in between. The germline V gene has CDR1 SGHRS and CDR2 YFSETQ. The CDR3 loop spans 16 amino acids. The CDR3, as DNA: TGCGCCAGCAGCTTGACGTGGGCGGGGGAGCAGGGTGAAGCTTTCTTT. It is translated as CASSLTWAGEQGEAFF.

This sequence joins TRBV29-1 and TRBJ1-1; 7 positions match TRBD1. Germline V gene sequence: CDR1 SQVTM, CDR2 ANQGSEA. CDR3 length equals 12 residues. The J segment lost 0 bases and the V segment lost 7 bases, leaving 2 bases of the junction unmatched. Here the CDR3 DNA reads TGCAGCGCGGGACAGATGAACACTGAAGCTTTCTTT. Translating gives CSAGQMNTEAFF. Variable domain in full (rest from reference TRBV29-1 and TRBJ1-1): SAVISQKPSRDICQRGTSLTIQCQVDSQVTMMFWYRQQPGQSLTLIATANQGSEATYESGFVIDKFPISRPNLTFSTLTVSNMSPEDSSIYLCSAGQMNTEAFFGQGTRLTVV.